The 19 T cell receptor beta chains below were found in one sample sequenced in a study of blood T cell repertoires in COVID-19. The repertoire was sequenced with immunoSEQ multiplex PCR; TCRdb's copy has only in-frame clones and lacks some. In the table there are 95,000 to 150,000 clones, around 86% of which are singletons. Sequenced: peripheral blood. These receptors were obtained from a human donor in a cohort sampled during active COVID-19.

V gene TRBV10-3 combines with J gene TRBJ1-6, with 7 bases matching TRBD1. The CDR3 covers 16 residues. Per germline, CDR1 ENHRY and CDR2 SYGVKD. J lost 2 bases, V lost 6 bases, and 7 bases had no gene match. The CDR3 nucleotides read TGTGCCATCAGGGATGGACAGGTCCCCTATAATTCACCCCTCCACTTT. It specifies CAIRDGQVPYNSPLHF.

This chain connects TRBV2 to TRBJ2-1; 13 bases are a match to TRBD2. CDR1 and CDR2 from the germline V gene are SNHLY and FYNNEI. The CDR3 is 17 residues long. V shed 4 bases, J shed 9 bases, and the junction held 12 bases outside the gene matches. CDR3 sequence: CASSVRGRLAGGGEQFF. The CDR3 DNA sequence: TGTGCCAGCAGTGTGAGGGGGAGACTAGCGGGAGGAGGTGAGCAGTTCTTC.

This sequence joins TRBV7-2 and TRBJ2-6; TRBD1 aligns across 7 bases. Germline CDR1 SGHTA, CDR2 FQGNSA. The CDR3 runs 19 residues. V lost 4 bases and J lost 4; bases outside the gene matches: 16. CDR3 amino acids: CASSSGTLRGWRGANVLTF. The CDR3 DNA reads TGTGCCAGCAGCTCGGGGACACTCAGGGGGTGGAGAGGGGCCAACGTCCTGACTTTC.

This clone was counted between two and nine times. The chain is built from TRBV30 and TRBJ1-5, with 8 positions matching TRBD1. After removal of 2 bases from V and 7 bases from J, the junction contained 7 bases not matched to a gene. CDR3 size: 14 residues. Looked up from germline, CDR1 is GTSNPN and CDR2 is SVGIG (reference sequence). CDR3 amino acids: CAWSNTGGSQPQHF. The CDR3 DNA sequence: TGTGCCTGGAGTAATACAGGGGGGAGCCAGCCCCAGCATTTT.

This clone occurred once. The rearrangement links TRBV4-1 to TRBJ2-7; 8 nucleotides align to TRBD2. The germline CDR1 and CDR2 sequences are MGHRA and YSYEKL. Unmatched junction bases numbered 9, after V lost 3 bases and J lost 2 bases. The CDR3 runs to 16 residues. CDR3 in amino acids: CASSQPVAGGAYEQYF. CDR3 bases: TGCGCCAGCAGCCAGCCGGTGGCGGGAGGTGCCTACGAGCAGTACTTC.

The chain links TRBV4-1 to TRBJ2-1; TRBD2 matches 8 bases. The CDR3 totals 15 residues. CDR1 and CDR2 from the germline V gene are MGHRA and YSYEKL. J was trimmed by 10 bases and V by 4 bases; bases with no gene match: 12. In DNA form, the CDR3 reads TGCGCCAGCAGCCGCTCCGGGACTAGTCCCACGGAGCAGTTCTTC. Translating gives CASSRSGTSPTEQFF.

The genes are TRBV27 and TRBJ2-7; D gene unclear. V was pared by 5 bases and J by 3 bases, with 11 bases between. The CDR3 spans 13 residues. Germline values: CDR1 MNHEY, CDR2 SMNVEV (reference sequence). CDR3 bases: TGTGCCAGCAGTGGATCACGAGGCTACGAGCAGTACTTC. Residues: CASSGSRGYEQYF.

The chain has TRBV6-1 and TRBJ2-3, with TRBD2 as a possible D gene (5 bases). Germline V gene data show CDR1 as MNHNS and CDR2 as SASEGT. Trimming removed 3 bases at V and 8 bases at J, with 6 bases between. The CDR3 extends over 11 amino acids. CDR3 loop: CASSDGGTQYF. The CDR3, as DNA: TGTGCCAGCAGTGACGGAGGTACGCAGTATTTT.

The chain is built from TRBV3-1 (or the pseudogene TRBV3-2) and TRBJ2-2, with 9 bases identical to TRBD2. Germline CDR1 reads LGHDT; CDR2 reads YNNKEL (reference sequence). The trim removed 4 bases at V and 7 bases at J, leaving 13 bases unmatched. The CDR3 totals 17 residues. This chain's CDR3 is CASSRAVSGSYSGELFF. The CDR3 DNA reads as TGTGCCAGCAGCCGGGCCGTTAGCGGGAGTTATAGCGGGGAGCTGTTTTTT.

The J gene is TRBJ2-2, the V gene TRBV27; TRBD2 matches at 8 bases. CDR3 size: 14 residues. With V trimmed by 3 bases and J by 5 bases, 2 bases remained unmatched. Germline assignment: CDR1 MNHEY and CDR2 SMNVEV (reference sequence). Written as DNA, the CDR3 is TGTGCCAGCAGTTTCCGGGAGGGGACCGGGGAGCTGTTTTTT. Its translation is CASSFREGTGELFF.

This clone was counted once. The chain joins TRBV5-8 to TRBJ2-1; 8 positions match TRBD2. CDR1 is SGHTS and CDR2 is YDEGEE in the germline V gene. The junction had 9 bases not matched to a gene; V was cut back by 0 bases and J by 7 bases. The CDR3 has 16 residues. The CDR3 reads CASSLVIGRGLNEQFF. The CDR3 nucleotides read TGTGCCAGCAGCTTGGTTATCGGGAGGGGATTGAATGAGCAGTTCTTC. The full variable domain, completed using reference TRBV5-8 and TRBJ2-1, is EAGVTQSPTHLIKTRGQQATLRCSPISGHTSVYWYQQALGLGLQFLLWYDEGEERNRGNFPPRFSGRQFPNYSSELNVNALELEDSALYLCASSLVIGRGLNEQFFGPGTRLTVL.

A few counts support this clone. This chain connects TRBV7-9 to TRBJ1-1, with TRBD1 matching over 8 bases. V lost 3 bases, J lost 3 bases, and 3 bases stayed unmatched. The CDR3 covers 14 residues. Germline values: CDR1 SEHNR, CDR2 FQNEAQ (reference sequence). CDR3 amino acids: CASSFNRGDTEAFF. CDR3 sequence (DNA): TGTGCCAGCAGCTTTAACAGGGGGGACACTGAAGCTTTCTTT.

The rearrangement uses TRBV19 and TRBJ2-7; TRBD1 aligns across 7 bases. In germline, CDR1 is LNHDA, CDR2 SQIVND (reference sequence). This CDR3 comprises 16 residues. Trimming at V came to 2 bases and at J to 2 bases, leaving 9 bases not matched to a gene. For the CDR3, the DNA is TGTGCCAGTAGTATAAAGCAGGACAGGTTCACCTACGAGCAGTACTTC. Translated, it gives CASSIKQDRFTYEQYF.

Here the CDR3 DNA reads TGTGCCAGCAGCGAGCGGCGGGGGACCTATGGCTACACCTTC. Translated, it gives CASSERRGTYGYTF. The J gene is TRBJ1-2, the V gene TRBV6-5; a possible D gene is TRBD1 (5 bases). The CDR3 length is 14 residues. Trimming removed 6 bases from V and 4 bases from J, with 15 bases in between. The germline V gene encodes CDR1 MNHEY and CDR2 SVGAGI.

This clone appeared a single time. CDR3 loop: CASSQDSTAGNTIYF. Here the CDR3 DNA reads TGTGCCAGCAGCCAAGATTCAACAGCTGGAAACACCATATATTTT. This chain joins TRBV4-2 and TRBJ1-3; D call uncertain. The V end was cut by 0 bases, the J end by 2 bases, with 8 bases between. CDR3 length: 15 amino acids. The germline gives CDR1 LGHNA, CDR2 YNFKEQ.

This chain connects TRBV4-2 to TRBJ2-1; tentatively, D is TRBD1 (5 bases). Trimming shortened V by 0 bases and J by 9 bases, and 15 bases separated the two germline ends. This CDR3 is 15 amino acids long. Germline CDR1 and CDR2: LGHNA and YNFKEQ. CDR3 in DNA: TGTGCCAGCAGCCAAGATGGCCAGGGTGCAGCTGAGCAGTTCTTC. Translated, it gives CASSQDGQGAAEQFF.

The chain links TRBV13 to TRBJ1-2, with TRBD1 matching 9 bases. Unmatched junction bases numbered 1, after V lost 1 base and J lost 4 bases. The CDR3 is 14 amino acids. Germline V gives CDR1 PRHDT, CDR2 FYEKMQ (reference sequence). In DNA form, the CDR3 reads TGTGCCAGCAGCTTAGCGGACAGGGGCTATGGCTACACCTTC. This encodes CASSLADRGYGYTF.

The rearrangement links TRBV24-1 to TRBJ2-5; maybe TRBD1 (5 bases). The germline CDR1 and CDR2 sequences are KGHDR and SFDVKD. Trimming pared 4 bases from V and 6 bases from J, leaving 17 bases between. CDR3 length equals 15 residues. DNA of the CDR3: TGTGCCACCAGTGAGGTCTCGGCAGGGATACAGACCCAGTACTTC. Protein product: CATSEVSAGIQTQYF.

This sequence joins TRBV7-9 and TRBJ2-5; D uncertain. The CDR3 spans 15 residues. V shed 2 bases and J shed 5 bases, with 15 bases lying between them. CDR1 is SEHNR and CDR2 is FQNEAQ in the germline V gene (reference sequence). CDR3 coding DNA: TGTGCCAGCAGCTTATCGGTGACTCATGTGGAGACCCAGTACTTC. Translation gives CASSLSVTHVETQYF.